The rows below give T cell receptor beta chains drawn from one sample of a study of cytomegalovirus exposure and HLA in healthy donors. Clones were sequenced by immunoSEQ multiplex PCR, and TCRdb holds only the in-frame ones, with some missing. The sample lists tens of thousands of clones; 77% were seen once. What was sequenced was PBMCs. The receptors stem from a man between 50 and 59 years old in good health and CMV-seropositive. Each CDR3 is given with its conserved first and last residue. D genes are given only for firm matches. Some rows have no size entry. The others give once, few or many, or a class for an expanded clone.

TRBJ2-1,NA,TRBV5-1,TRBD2,TGCGCCAGCAGCCCGGGCGGGGGGCCGGACAATGAGCAGTTCTTC,CASSPGGGPDNEQFF
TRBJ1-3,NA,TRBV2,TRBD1,TGTGCCAGCAGTGCGATGACAGGGGGTGGAAACACCATATATTTT,CASSAMTGGGNTIYF
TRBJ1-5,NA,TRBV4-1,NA,TGTGCCAGCAGCCAGGAAGGACTGGACAATCAGCCCCAGCATTTT,CASSQEGLDNQPQHF
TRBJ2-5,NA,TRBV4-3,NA,TGCGCCAGCAGCCAAGGGGGAGCGGGAGAGACCCAGTACTTC,CASSQGGAGETQYF
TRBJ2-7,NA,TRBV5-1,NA,TGCGCCAGCGCCACGGGAGGGACAGCTACCTACGAGCAGTACTTC,CASATGGTATYEQYF
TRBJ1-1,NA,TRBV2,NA,TGTGCCAGCAGAGGACAGCCATACACTGAAGCTTTCTTT,CASRGQPYTEAFF
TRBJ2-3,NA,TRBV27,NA,TGTGCCAGCAGGCCGGATTTGACTAATACAGATACGCAGTATTTT,CASRPDLTNTDTQYF
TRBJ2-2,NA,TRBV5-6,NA,TGTGCCAGCAGCGGCCTCGAGGCGAACACCGGGGAGCTGTTTTTT,CASSGLEANTGELFF
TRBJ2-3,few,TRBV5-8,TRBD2,TGTGCCAGCAGCTTGGGGACTAGCGGTTCGGGGGGCACAGATACGCAGTATTTT,CASSLGTSGSGGTDTQYF
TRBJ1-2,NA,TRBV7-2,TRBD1,TGTGCCAGCAGCAGCGGACAGGTGTATGGCTACACCTTC,CASSSGQVYGYTF
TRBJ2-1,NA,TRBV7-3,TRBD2,TGTGCCAGCAGCCAGACTAGCGGGAGATTTAATGAGCAGTTCTTC,CASSQTSGRFNEQFF
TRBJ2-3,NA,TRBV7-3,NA,TGTGCCAGCAGTAGTACGACAGATACGCAGTATTTT,CASSSTTDTQYF
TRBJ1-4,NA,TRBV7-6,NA,TGTGCCAGCAGCCCCCGGCGTTCTGAGGCGGGGTTTGCAACTAATGAAAAACTGTTTTTT,CASSPRRSEAGFATNEKLFF
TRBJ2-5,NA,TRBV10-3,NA,TGTGCCAGTGCGGGCCTCCAAGAGACCCAGTACTTC,CASAGLQETQYF
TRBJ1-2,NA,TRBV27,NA,TGTGCCAGCTACACCGCGTTAGGAGGGACCGTTAACTATGGCTACACCTTC,CASYTALGGTVNYGYTF
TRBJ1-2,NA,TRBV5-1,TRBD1,TGCGCCAGCAGCTTGGACCCAGGGGGCTATGGCTACACCTTC,CASSLDPGGYGYTF
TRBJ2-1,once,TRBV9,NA,TGTGCCAGCAGCGTAGAATTAGCGGTCTACAATGAGCAGTTCTTC,CASSVELAVYNEQFF
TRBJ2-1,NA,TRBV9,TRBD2,TGTGCCAGCAGCGCTAGCGGGAGCGTTCTGGTCGGTGAGCAGTTCTTC,CASSASGSVLVGEQFF
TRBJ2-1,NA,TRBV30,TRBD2,TGTGCCTGGCTGTTCGGGACTAGCGGGAGGGATGAGCAGTTCTTC,CAWLFGTSGRDEQFF
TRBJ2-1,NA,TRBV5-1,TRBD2,TGCGCCAGCAGCCGAGTAGCGGGTGGCAATGAGCAGTTCTTC,CASSRVAGGNEQFF
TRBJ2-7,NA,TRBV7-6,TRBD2,TGTGCCAGCAGCTTAGGGACTAGCGGCCCCTACGAGCAGTACTTC,CASSLGTSGPYEQYF
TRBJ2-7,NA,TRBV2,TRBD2,TGTGCCAGCAGTGAATTTAGGGCTAGCGGGAGCTACGAGCAGTACTTC,CASSEFRASGSYEQYF
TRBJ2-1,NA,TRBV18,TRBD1,TGTGCCAGCTCACTTGTCGACAGGGGTAATGAGCAGTTCTTC,CASSLVDRGNEQFF
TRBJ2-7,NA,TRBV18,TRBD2,TGTGCCAGCTCACCGGGACTAGCGGGAGGAAGGAACGAGCAGTACTTC,CASSPGLAGGRNEQYF
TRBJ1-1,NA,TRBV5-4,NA,TGTGCCAGCAGCTTGCAGGGCTCTCCTGAAGCTTTCTTT,CASSLQGSPEAFF
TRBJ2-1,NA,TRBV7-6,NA,TGTGCCAGCAGCTTAGTCGGGCGGACATCCCCAACTGAGCAGTTCTTC,CASSLVGRTSPTEQFF
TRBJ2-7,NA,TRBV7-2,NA,TGTGCCAGCAGCTTAGTTTTAGGGGGGGCGGGGGAGCAGTACTTC,CASSLVLGGAGEQYF
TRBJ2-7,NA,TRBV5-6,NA,TGTGCCAGCAGCTTGTCGCCAGGCAGCTACGAGCAGTACTTC,CASSLSPGSYEQYF
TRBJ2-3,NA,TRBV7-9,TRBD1,TGTTCCAGCAGCTCGCGGACAGGGGCCGGTCATACGCAGTATTTT,CSSSSRTGAGHTQYF